This T cell receptor beta chain was retrieved from a study of cytomegalovirus exposure and HLA in healthy donors. Study-wide findings and caveats: A later look showed TCR association rates differing by HLA locus, highest for DRB1 and lowest for HLA-C.

60 Vbeta and 13 Jbeta primers were used in PCR. Under the authors' procedure: Among the unique TCR beta chains that a later analysis counted, about 85 million in all, about 11 million were shared. Profiled with immunoSEQ multiplex PCR; TCRdb holds only in-frame clones, not every one. The V and J calls and clone size are taken from that table; D and trimming were inferred from the DNA. The repertoire consists of 100,000 or so clones, with under 85% occurring once and the leading ten covering approximately 8.6%. The CDR3 has 11 amino acids. V shed 5 bases, J shed 15 bases, and the junction held 10 bases outside the gene matches. The germline gives CDR1 DFQATT, CDR2 SNEGSKA (reference sequence). A note on this clone: Its antigen is still unknown.

The receptor was isolated from a woman in her thirties or forties in good health and CMV-seropositive. The chain is built from TRBV20-1 and TRBJ2-1, with 7 bases that match TRBD2. Specimen: PBMCs. The CDR3 sequence is CSASTSRLRFF. The CDR3 bases are TGCAGTGCTTCGACTAGCCGTCTCCGGTTCTTC.